The 32 T cell receptor beta chains in this list originate from one sample, sequenced in a study of T-cell memory formation after mild COVID-19. In TCRdb, the 5' RACE reads were re-called with MiXCR into one record per CDR3 protein. This table has hundreds of thousands of distinct CDR3 sequences, around 28% appearing once. The material sequenced was PBMCs or a T cell subset sorted from them (not recorded which). Receptors were obtained from an adult woman who had mild COVID-19 (a few samples of this study predate the infection). Cell type and time point are not known.

This clonotype was seen a handful of times. The chain combines TRBV20-1 with TRBJ1-1; TRBD1 is a possible D gene (5 bases). Germline CDR1 and CDR2: DFQATT and SNEGSKA (reference sequence). V shed 6 bases and J shed 1 base, with 9 bases lying between them. The CDR3 spans 12 residues. The CDR3 sequence: CSARDGNTEAFF. As DNA, the CDR3 is TGCAGTGCCAGGGACGGGAACACTGAAGCTTTCTTT.

V is TRBV12-3 or TRBV12-4 and J is TRBJ2-7; 9 bases line up with TRBD2. The CDR3 contains 15 residues. V lost 2 bases, J lost 6 bases, and 8 bases stayed unmatched. CDR3: CASSLSLAGNREQYF. CDR3 nucleotides: TGTGCCAGCAGTTTATCCCTAGCGGGAAATCGCGAGCAGTACTTC.

The rearrangement links TRBV11-2 to TRBJ2-2; 7 bases line up with TRBD1. The CDR3 is 15 amino acids. J was trimmed by 3 bases and V by 0 bases; bases with no gene match: 1. In germline, CDR1 is SGHAT, CDR2 FQNNGV. The DNA of the CDR3 is TGTGCCAGCAGCTTAGACGACAGGGACACCGGGGAGCTGTTTTTT. Amino acid sequence: CASSLDDRDTGELFF.

This chain joins TRBV5-1 and TRBJ1-1, with a weak D call TRBD1 (6 bases). This CDR3 region has 16 residues. Trimming left V 2 bases short and J 4 bases short, with 18 bases between. The germline gives CDR1 SGHRS, CDR2 YFSETQ. The CDR3 spells CASSFWPGEGSTEAFF. In nucleotides, the CDR3 is TGCGCCAGCAGCTTTTGGCCAGGGGAAGGTAGCACTGAAGCTTTCTTT.

The genes are TRBV5-1 and TRBJ2-3; D call uncertain. V lost 0 bases and J lost 4, with 9 bases in between. The germline V gene encodes CDR1 SGHRS and CDR2 YFSETQ. This CDR3 region has 14 residues. The CDR3 DNA sequence: TGCGCCAGCAGCTTGGGGTCCCGATCAGATACGCAGTATTTT. This encodes CASSLGSRSDTQYF.

The chain combines TRBV11-3 with TRBJ2-4; D remains unclear. The germline V gene encodes CDR1 SGHNT and CDR2 YENEEA. The V end lost 1 base, the J end lost 12 bases, and 10 bases lay between the germline ends. The CDR3 length is 12 residues. The CDR3 DNA reads TGTGCCAGCAGCTTAGGACCGCGGACTCAGTACTTC. As protein: CASSLGPRTQYF.

This rearrangement joins TRBV4-2 to TRBJ2-3, with 9 bases aligning to TRBD2. CDR1 is LGHNA, CDR2 YNFKEQ, per germline. The CDR3 is 17 amino acids. J gave up 11 bases and V 0 bases, and 15 bases lay outside the gene matches. The CDR3 DNA reads TGTGCCAGCAGCCAAGATTCAGGGCTAGCGGGGACTAAGGGGCAGTATTTT. Amino acid sequence: CASSQDSGLAGTKGQYF.

This clonotype was seen only a few times. The chain uses TRBV2 and TRBJ2-1; D possibly corresponds to TRBD2 (7 bases). This CDR3 contains 14 residues. With 8 bases removed from V and 8 bases from J, the gap between germline ends came to 19 bases. Germline V CDR1 and CDR2: SNHLY, FYNNEI. This CDR3 reads CASQFLGGEHEQFF. The CDR3 DNA reads as TGTGCCAGCCAATTCTTAGGGGGGGAGCATGAGCAGTTCTTC.

The rearrangement joins TRBV5-5 to TRBJ2-7, with a weak D call TRBD1 (7 bases). Germline loops: CDR1 SGHKS, CDR2 YYEKEE (reference sequence). The CDR3 sequence is 15 residues long. Trimming stripped 3 bases from V and 1 base from J, with 14 bases between. CDR3 protein: CASSSQGGRSYEQYF. The CDR3 DNA follows: TGTGCCAGCAGCTCCCAGGGGGGTCGTTCCTACGAGCAGTACTTC.

The table lists this clonotype with a few counts. V is TRBV4-2 and J is TRBJ2-1, with TRBD2 identical over 7 bases. V shed 0 bases and J 9 bases; nucleotides not matched to a gene: 11. Germline loops: CDR1 LGHNA, CDR2 YNFKEQ. The CDR3 totals 16 residues. CDR3 sequence reads: CASSQEDLREGSEQFF. The DNA of the CDR3 is TGTGCCAGCAGCCAAGAGGATTTGAGGGAGGGGAGTGAGCAGTTCTTC.

This chain connects TRBV19 to TRBJ2-5, with 8 nucleotides matching TRBD1. J gave up 3 bases and V 5 bases, and 2 bases lay outside the gene matches. Per the germline V gene, CDR1 is LNHDA and CDR2 is SQIVND (reference sequence). The CDR3 runs to 13 residues. The CDR3 here is CASSDRGKETQYF. The CDR3, as DNA: TGTGCCAGTAGTGACAGGGGAAAAGAGACCCAGTACTTC.

This clonotype was counted between two and nine times. The rearrangement joins TRBV4-3 to TRBJ2-5; D possibly corresponds to TRBD2 (6 bases). Germline V lookup: CDR1 LGHNA, CDR2 YSLEER. The CDR3 extends over 14 amino acids. This CDR3 reads CTPSRAGHQETQYF. The CDR3 DNA sequence: TGCACCCCGTCAAGGGCGGGGCACCAAGAGACCCAGTACTTC.

V gene TRBV2 combines with J gene TRBJ2-1; 14 nucleotides match TRBD2. Unmatched junction bases numbered 0, after V lost 4 bases and J lost 4 bases. CDR1 and CDR2 from the germline V gene are SNHLY and FYNNEI. The CDR3 contains 15 residues. CDR3 residues: CASSGTSGGYNEQFF. CDR3 coding DNA: TGTGCCAGCAGTGGGACTAGCGGGGGGTACAATGAGCAGTTCTTC.

The chain links TRBV4-2 to TRBJ2-7; D is ambiguous. CDR3 size: 17 residues. V was trimmed by 2 bases and J by 0 bases, leaving 17 bases between them. Germline lookup yields CDR1 LGHNA and CDR2 YNFKEQ. The CDR3 reads CASSQTGIGKDSYEQYF. The CDR3 region has the DNA TGTGCCAGCAGCCAAACTGGAATAGGGAAGGACTCCTACGAGCAGTACTTC.

Only a few counts were recorded for this clonotype. The chain links TRBV12-3 or TRBV12-4 to TRBJ2-4; 16 bases are shared with TRBD2. The CDR3 length is 19 residues. V was pared by 6 bases and J by 3 bases, with 11 bases of the junction left unmatched. DNA for the CDR3: TGTGCCAGCAGCCGCGGGACTAGCGGGGGGGCATTTGTCAAAAACATTCAGTACTTC. Its protein is CASSRGTSGGAFVKNIQYF.

CDR3 bases: TGTGCCAGCAGCTACCCTAGCGGGGGCACAGATACGCAGTATTTT. Amino acid sequence: CASSYPSGGTDTQYF. The chain joins TRBV7-2 to TRBJ2-3; 9 positions match TRBD2. Trimming at V came to 4 bases and at J to 1 base, leaving 3 bases not matched to a gene. Germline V gene sequence: CDR1 SGHTA, CDR2 FQGNSA. The length of the CDR3 is 15 residues.

This clonotype turned up a few times. V is TRBV29-1 and J is TRBJ2-2; 7 bases are a match to TRBD1. The CDR3 spans 13 residues. Looked up from germline, CDR1 is SQVTM and CDR2 is ANQGSEA. Trimming at V came to 5 bases and at J to 6 bases, leaving 6 bases not matched to a gene. CDR3 nucleotide sequence: TGCAGCGTTCAAACAGGGGAAGCCGGGGAGCTGTTTTTT. Translation: CSVQTGEAGELFF.

In its sample, this clonotype was seen many times. The chain carries TRBV20-1 and TRBJ2-1; a weak D match, TRBD2 (6 bases). The V gene lost 6 bases and the J gene lost 0 bases, with 15 bases spanning the gap. Germline V CDR1 and CDR2: DFQATT, SNEGSKA (reference sequence). The CDR3 covers 15 residues. CDR3 loop: CSASAGGSSYNEQFF. In nucleotides, the CDR3 is TGCAGTGCCTCCGCCGGGGGAAGCTCCTACAATGAGCAGTTCTTC.

The J gene is TRBJ2-5, the V gene TRBV7-6; D remains unclear. V gave up 6 bases and J gave up 5 bases, with 16 bases separating them. The CDR3 consists of 14 residues. CDR1 and CDR2 from the germline V gene are SGHVS and FNYEAQ. This CDR3 reads CASSYRPPVETQYF. CDR3 coding DNA: TGTGCCAGCAGTTATCGCCCCCCAGTTGAGACCCAGTACTTC.

This clonotype was counted between two and nine times. DNA for the CDR3: TGTGCCAGCAGCTTAGTGCCTGGGTCCTACAATGAGCAGTTCTTC. It is translated as CASSLVPGSYNEQFF. This chain connects TRBV7-2 to TRBJ2-1, with unresolved D. The length of the CDR3 is 15 residues. Trimming removed 1 base from V and 1 base from J, with 8 bases in between. Germline CDR1 and CDR2: SGHTA and FQGNSA.

J is TRBJ2-7 and V is TRBV7-6; 8 nucleotides line up with TRBD1. From germline, CDR1 is SGHVS and CDR2 FNYEAQ. The CDR3 covers 15 residues. Unmatched junction bases numbered 6, after V lost 0 bases and J lost 5 bases. This CDR3 is CASSLARQGRNEQYF. The CDR3 DNA sequence: TGTGCCAGCAGCTTAGCCAGACAGGGGAGGAACGAGCAGTACTTC. Looking up the rest from reference TRBV7-6 and TRBJ2-7 gives the full variable domain: GAGVSQSPRYKVTKRGQDVALRCDPISGHVSLYWYRQALGQGPEFLTYFNYEAQQDKSGLPNDRFSAERPEGSISTLTIQRTEQRDSAMYRCASSLARQGRNEQYFGPGTRLTVT.

The chain carries TRBV29-1 and TRBJ1-2; D is perhaps TRBD1 (5 bases). This CDR3 contains 10 residues. V gave up 6 bases and J gave up 8 bases, with 10 bases separating them. Germline values: CDR1 SQVTM, CDR2 ANQGSEA. CDR3 nucleotides: TGCAGCGTAGCCAAGGGGGGCTACACCTTC. It yields the protein CSVAKGGYTF. Variable domain in full (rest from reference TRBV29-1 and TRBJ1-2): SAVISQKPSRDICQRGTSLTIQCQVDSQVTMMFWYRQQPGQSLTLIATANQGSEATYESGFVIDKFPISRPNLTFSTLTVSNMSPEDSSIYLCSVAKGGYTFGSGTRLTVV.

Turning to this clonotype: One end of the junction does not line up with germline, which may come from a read error. The chain recombines TRBV7-9 with TRBJ1-3, with no clear D. CDR1 and CDR2 from the germline V gene are SEHNR and FQNEAQ (reference sequence). The CDR3 consists of 14 residues. CDR3 in DNA: TGTGACAGCAGCTTAGAGGCCGCTGGAAACACCATATATTTT. Translated, it gives CDSSLEAAGNTIYF. Supplemented by reference TRBV7-9 and TRBJ1-3, the full variable domain reads DTGVSQNPRHKITKRGQNVTFRCDPISEHNRLYWYRQTLGQGPEFLTYFQNEAQLEKSRLLSDRFSAERPKGSFSTLEIQRTEQGDSAMYLCDSSLEAAGNTIYFGEGSWLTVV.

This chain connects TRBV5-1 to TRBJ1-2; weak D call: TRBD1 (6 bases). CDR1 is SGHRS, CDR2 YFSETQ, per germline. Trimming took off 4 bases at V and 8 bases at J, with 24 bases between the two ends. The CDR3 is made up of 16 amino acids. CDR3 sequence (DNA): TGCGCCAGCAGCCCTAATTGGCAGGGGAAACGTGAAGGCTACACCTTC. This gives the protein CASSPNWQGKREGYTF.

This clonotype appeared a few times. V usage is TRBV11-2 and J usage is TRBJ1-1; D ambiguous. CDR1 SGHAT and CDR2 FQNNGV come from the germline V gene. The CDR3 sequence is 13 residues long. V was clipped by 7 bases and J by 8 bases, with 17 bases between them. In DNA, the CDR3 is TGTGCCAGCAAGAAAACCGGGATCCTGGAAGCTTTCTTT. Amino acid sequence: CASKKTGILEAFF.

This clonotype occurred a few times. This chain links TRBV2 with TRBJ1-5; TRBD1 is a possible D gene (6 bases). Germline CDR1 reads SNHLY; CDR2 reads FYNNEI. Trimming shortened V by 4 bases and J by 2 bases, and 12 bases separated the two germline ends. The CDR3 is 15 residues long. The CDR3 nucleotides are TGTGCCAGCAGTGTACAGGGACTGGGCAATCAGCCCCAGCATTTT. It translates to CASSVQGLGNQPQHF.

This clonotype was counted a few times. J is TRBJ2-1 and V is TRBV4-3; D uncertain. Trimming removed 10 bases from V and 2 bases from J, with 9 bases in between. Germline V gives CDR1 LGHNA, CDR2 YSLEER. This CDR3 has 12 residues. The CDR3 here is CATTNPYNEQFF. CDR3 DNA sequence: TGCGCCACCACGAACCCCTACAATGAGCAGTTCTTC.

The chain carries TRBV5-1 and TRBJ2-4, with 7 bases lining up with TRBD1. This CDR3 spans 14 amino acids. CDR1 and CDR2 from the germline V gene are SGHRS and YFSETQ. With V trimmed by 5 bases and J by 5 bases, 7 bases remained unmatched. The CDR3 is CASRPGTEQNIQYF. The CDR3 DNA sequence: TGCGCCAGCAGGCCAGGGACAGAGCAAAACATTCAGTACTTC.

The rearrangement links TRBV7-9 to TRBJ1-5, with a weak D call TRBD1 (5 bases). CDR3 length: 15 amino acids. CDR1 and CDR2 (germline): SEHNR, FQNEAQ (reference sequence). With 1 base removed from V and 6 bases from J, the gap between germline ends came to 13 bases. CDR3 coding DNA: TGTGCCAGCAGCTTAGACGGCAGGGCGGGTCAGCCCCAGCATTTT. Its translation: CASSLDGRAGQPQHF.

The chain uses TRBV7-2 and TRBJ2-7; D may be TRBD1 or TRBD2 (5 bases each). Germline V gene sequence: CDR1 SGHTA, CDR2 FQGNSA. The CDR3 extends over 15 amino acids. V was trimmed by 4 bases and J by 2 bases, leaving 15 bases between them. CDR3 nucleotides: TGTGCCAGCAGCTATACCGGGACGGAAGCCTACGAGCAGTACTTC. Protein: CASSYTGTEAYEQYF. Variable domain in full (rest from reference TRBV7-2 and TRBJ2-7): GAGVSQSPSNKVTEKGKDVELRCDPISGHTALYWYRQSLGQGLEFLIYFQGNSAPDKSGLPSDRFSAERTGGSVSTLTIQRTQQEDSAVYLCASSYTGTEAYEQYFGPGTRLTVT.

This clonotype was seen more than once but under ten times. The chain recombines TRBV5-1 with TRBJ2-1, with D tentatively TRBD2 (5 bases). V dropped 0 bases and J dropped 10 bases, with 11 bases sitting between them. The CDR3 consists of 13 residues. CDR1 and CDR2 (germline): SGHRS, YFSETQ. The CDR3 nucleotides are TGCGCCAGCAGCTTGGTTTGGCGGAGGGAGCAGTTCTTC. Its protein is CASSLVWRREQFF.

A few counts support this clonotype. The chain combines TRBV11-1 with TRBJ2-3; TRBD1 matches 7 bases. The germline V gene has CDR1 SGHAT and CDR2 FQDESV (reference sequence). V gave up 2 bases and J gave up 2 bases; unmatched junction bases: 4. The CDR3 consists of 15 residues. The CDR3 DNA reads as TGTGCCAGCAGCTTACTCAGGGGGAACACAGATACGCAGTATTTT. It codes for CASSLLRGNTDTQYF. The full variable domain, with the rest looked up from reference TRBV11-1 and TRBJ2-3, is EAEVAQSPRYKITEKSQAVAFWCDPISGHATLYWYRQILGQGPELLVQFQDESVVDDSQLPKDRFSAERLKGVDSTLKIQPAELGDSAMYLCASSLLRGNTDTQYFGPGTRLTVL.